Listed below are T cell receptor beta chains from one sample, sequenced in a study of shared clonotypes between healthy human individuals. The assay was immunoSEQ multiplex PCR, and TCRdb's table has in-frame clones only and misses some. This sample has over a million clones; approximately 98.5% occur once, and the top ten carry around 0.33%. Sequencing used naive CD4+ T cells sorted from blood. Every receptor here comes from a man aged 30 to 45 in good health. Both conserved end residues are part of each CDR3. The D gene is left open where the match is weak. Size values are once, few and many counts, or a class for expanded clones, and some rows have none.

clone_size	v_call	d_call	j_call	cdr3_length	cdr3_nt	cdr3_aa
-	TRBV18	-	TRBJ2-6	16	TGTGCCAGCTCACCATTTGGGATATCTGGGGCCAACGTCCTGACTTTC	CASSPFGISGANVLTF
-	TRBV9	-	TRBJ1-2	15	TGTGCCAGCGGCCACTCAGCTTCTACTAACTATGGCTACACCTTC	CASGHSASTNYGYTF
-	TRBV7-9	-	TRBJ2-1	14	TGTGCCAGCAGTTGGGACTTCTCCTACAATGAGCAGTTCTTC	CASSWDFSYNEQFF
-	TRBV28	-	TRBJ2-7	15	TGTGCCAGCAGTTCGCCCGGGAGCCTTGCCTACGAGCAGTACTTC	CASSSPGSLAYEQYF
-	TRBV5-1	-	TRBJ2-5	15	TGCGCCAGCAGCTTGTCGAGGACAGCAACACAGACCCAGTACTTC	CASSLSRTATQTQYF
-	TRBV25-1	TRBD1	TRBJ2-7	15	TGTGCCAGCAGTGAATCAGGGGGTCCCACCTACGAGCAGTACTTC	CASSESGGPTYEQYF
-	TRBV11-2	TRBD1	TRBJ1-2	13	TGTGCCAGCAGCTTGGGACAGGTCTATGGCTACACCTTC	CASSLGQVYGYTF
once	TRBV5-1	TRBD2	TRBJ2-7	17	TGCGCCAGCAGCGCCCAATTACTAGCGGGAGTCCCGGACGAGCAGTACTTC	CASSAQLLAGVPDEQYF
-	TRBV15	-	TRBJ2-1	13	TGTGCCACCAGCAGTGCCGGATACAATGAGCAGTTCTTC	CATSSAGYNEQFF
-	TRBV7-9	TRBD1	TRBJ2-1	15	TGTGCCAGCAGTTTCCGGGACAGGGGTTACAATGAGCAGTTCTTC	CASSFRDRGYNEQFF
-	TRBV10-1	-	TRBJ2-7	13	TGCGCCAGCAGTGAGTCGGGTCGCCACGAGCAGTACTTC	CASSESGRHEQYF
-	TRBV5-6	-	TRBJ2-5	11	TGTGCCAGCAGCTCCTCGGAGACCCAGTACTTC	CASSSSETQYF
-	TRBV28	TRBD2	TRBJ2-1	16	TGTGCCAGCAGTTTCGCGTCAGCGGGAGTTCTCAATGAGCAGTTCTTC	CASSFASAGVLNEQFF
once	TRBV29-1	-	TRBJ2-1	15	TGCAGCGTTAGGTGGGACGCCGAACCCTACAATGAGCAGTTCTTC	CSVRWDAEPYNEQFF
once	TRBV5-5	TRBD1	TRBJ1-2	15	TGTGCCAGCAGCTTGGGAGGATGGACAGGCTATGGCTACACCTTC	CASSLGGWTGYGYTF
-	TRBV5-1	TRBD2	TRBJ2-7	16	TGCGCCAGCAGCTTGATGGGACTACCTAGCTCCTACGAGCAGTACTTC	CASSLMGLPSSYEQYF
-	TRBV5-4	TRBD2	TRBJ2-2	16	TGTGCCAGCAGCCTGGACCGGGGACTAGCGGGCGGGGAGCTGTTTTTT	CASSLDRGLAGGELFF
-	TRBV6-6	-	TRBJ1-1	13	TGTGCCAGCTCGGGACTCTTGAACACTGAAGCTTTCTTT	CASSGLLNTEAFF
-	TRBV7-2	-	TRBJ2-3	15	TGTGCCAGCAGCTTAGAGGGTCAAAGCGCAGATACGCAGTATTTT	CASSLEGQSADTQYF
-	TRBV5-1	TRBD1	TRBJ1-2	13	TGCGCCAGCAGCCTCGGACAGGGAGATGGCTACACCTTC	CASSLGQGDGYTF
once	TRBV7-8	TRBD1	TRBJ2-7	15	TGTGCCAGCAGCCCGCGGGACAGGGGGTTCAGGGAGCAGTACTTC	CASSPRDRGFREQYF
once	TRBV5-6	-	TRBJ2-7	15	TGTGCCAGCAGCTCGCCTGTGAAAGATCTGTACGAGCAGTACTTC	CASSSPVKDLYEQYF
-	TRBV10-3	-	TRBJ2-7	16	TGTGCCATCAACACCGGTAGACAGGTGAGCTCCTACGAGCAGTACTTC	CAINTGRQVSSYEQYF
-	TRBV18	-	TRBJ2-7	11	TGTGCCAGCTCACCAAAGTCCGAGCAGTACTTC	CASSPKSEQYF
-	TRBV5-1	-	TRBJ1-1	14	TGCGCCAGCAGCAACGTTGGGCCGAGTGATGAAGCTTTCTTT	CASSNVGPSDEAFF
-	TRBV19	-	TRBJ2-7	14	TGTGCCAGTAGTATGGTTCCGAGCTCCTACGAGCAGTACTTC	CASSMVPSSYEQYF
-	TRBV6-6	TRBD2	TRBJ2-3	13	TGTGCCAGCAAAAGCGGGACCACAGATACGCAGTATTTT	CASKSGTTDTQYF
-	TRBV6-6	-	TRBJ1-3	12	TGTGCCAGCACCCTAACGGGAAACACCATATATTTT	CASTLTGNTIYF
-	TRBV11-2	-	TRBJ2-5	14	TGTGCCAGCAGCCTCGACAGCGTTATGGAGACCCAGTACTTC	CASSLDSVMETQYF
-	TRBV20-1	TRBD1	TRBJ1-5	8	TGCAGTGAAGGGGGCGCGGATTTT	CSEGGADF
-	TRBV28	-	TRBJ1-1	15	TGTGCCAGCAGTTTTTCCCGGACGGCAAACACTGAAGCTTTCTTT	CASSFSRTANTEAFF
-	TRBV18	-	TRBJ1-5	19	TGTGCCAGCTCACCTTCCCCGGACTTCTCCTTCCAGGGCAATCAGCCCCAGCATTTT	CASSPSPDFSFQGNQPQHF